The rows below give T cell receptor beta chains drawn from one sample of a study of OX40 agonist ivuxolimab in advanced cancers. Sequenced by immunoSEQ multiplex PCR; TCRdb stores in-frame clones only, minus some. The sample holds about 14,000 clones, over 75% seen once. Sequenced material: CD4+ or CD8+ T cells sorted from blood, taken in a trial of the OX40 agonist ivuxolimab. All receptors derive from an adult with an advanced solid tumor such as melanoma, head and neck, liver or kidney cancer. The CDR3 runs from the conserved cysteine through the conserved F or W. The size entry is marked missing in some rows and otherwise reads once, few, many or a size class.

v_gene	abundance	CDR3aa
TRBV4-2	NA	CASSRVREVYNEQFF
TRBV21-1	few	CASSKHGDTEAFF
TRBV9	NA	CASSLSGQFPSSSYEQYF
TRBV4-2	NA	CASSRPFLTDSGNTIYF
TRBV2	NA	CASRGTGGRYEQYF
TRBV5-1	NA	CASSLGEGTDTQYF
TRBV7-3	NA	CASSPSGGPGAEQFF
TRBV5-4	NA	CASSLPGALNTEAFF
TRBV9	NA	CASSTGTSGSYSYEQYF
TRBV11-3	NA	CASSLGMLAGPTDTQYF
TRBV6-5	NA	CASSRPYNEQFF
TRBV5-1	NA	CASSLGLSYSYNEQFF
TRBV5-1	NA	CASSLQLAGGPSNTGELFF